Below, one TCR beta chain is given with its context. The data originate from a study of T cells after yellow fever vaccination. The germline gives CDR1 SGHDN, CDR2 FVKESK. The V gene end was trimmed by 6 bases and the J gene end by 4 bases; junction bases not matched to a gene: 4. The CDR3 covers 15 residues. One entry per CDR3 protein results from TCRdb running MiXCR on the 5' RACE reads. Among some 400,000 distinct CDR3 sequences listed, over 15% were seen once. The genes are TRBV14 and TRBJ2-1, with TRBD2 matching 12 bases. The input for sequencing was PBMCs, taken before the yellow fever booster vaccination. This TCR was recovered from a man between 18 and 29 years old who received the YFV17D yellow fever vaccine. The CDR3 protein is CASSTSGGFYNEQFF. In DNA form, the CDR3 reads TGTGCCAGCAGTACTAGCGGGGGGTTTTACAATGAGCAGTTCTTC.